This T cell receptor beta chain originates from a study of cytomegalovirus exposure and HLA in healthy donors. Study as a whole: The same platform as the 666 first-cohort repertoires was used for the 100 to 150 validation repertoires, a later analysis reported. Findings of the study overall: The study flagged approximately 180 TCR beta chains as cytomegalovirus-associated. Most TCR sequences were seen very rarely across donors, but some public TCRs occurred in many.

TCRdb keeps only in-frame clones here, not all; method: immunoSEQ multiplex PCR. The sample consists of a few hundred thousand clones, 88% of them appearing once. In regard to this clone: The antigen remains unidentified.

V gave up 0 bases and J gave up 7 bases; unmatched junction bases: 11. The CDR3 contains 18 residues. The germline V gene encodes CDR1 SGDLS and CDR2 YYNGEE. The sequencing input was PBMCs. This receptor was obtained from a woman between 18 and 29 years old in good health and CMV-seronegative. The rearrangement links TRBV9 to TRBJ2-2, with TRBD2 identical over 11 bases. The DNA for the CDR3 is TGTGCCAGCAGCGTAGCGGGAACTAGCGGGAGTTTTGTCGGGGAGCTGTTTTTT. This sequence encodes CASSVAGTSGSFVGELFF.